This T cell receptor beta chain was captured by sequencing in a study of OX40 agonist ivuxolimab in advanced cancers. Study context: Patients' therapy was ivuxolimab, an antibody that acts as an agonist of OX40 (CD134). Patients with prior anti-PD-1, anti-PD-L1 or anti-CTLA-4 therapy were eligible; 40% had some.

General study results and limits: Doses of 0.1 to 3.0 mg/kg were accompanied by clonal expansion of CD4+ and CD8+ blood T cells by week 6.

Generated by immunoSEQ multiplex PCR, the TCRdb table keeps only in-frame clones and is missing some. The top ten hold roughly 23% of the sample, which has some 35,000 clones, about 80% seen once. In regard to this clone: Its antigen is not identified.

Trimming took off 3 bases at V and 0 bases at J, with 12 bases between the two ends. The CDR3 consists of 16 residues. Germline-derived CDR1 and CDR2 are SGHTA and FQGNSA. This chain uses TRBV7-2 with TRBJ1-3; D is unresolved. The sequence was obtained from an adult with an advanced solid tumor such as melanoma, head and neck, liver or kidney cancer. Material: CD4+ or CD8+ T cells sorted from blood, obtained in a trial of the OX40 agonist ivuxolimab. The CDR3 DNA reads TGTGCCAGCAGCTTCGCAAGCAGGCCCTCTGGAAACACCATATATTTT. Translation gives CASSFASRPSGNTIYF.